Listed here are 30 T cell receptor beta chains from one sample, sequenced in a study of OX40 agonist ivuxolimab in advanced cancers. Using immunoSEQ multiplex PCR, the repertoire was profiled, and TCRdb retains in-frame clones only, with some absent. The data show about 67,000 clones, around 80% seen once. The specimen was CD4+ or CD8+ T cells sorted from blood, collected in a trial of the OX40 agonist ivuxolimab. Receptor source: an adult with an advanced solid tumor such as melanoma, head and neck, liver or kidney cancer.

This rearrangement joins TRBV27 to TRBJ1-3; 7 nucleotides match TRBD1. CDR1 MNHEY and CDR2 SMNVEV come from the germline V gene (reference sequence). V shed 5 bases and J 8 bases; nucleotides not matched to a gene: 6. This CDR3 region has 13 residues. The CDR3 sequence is CASSPGQRDTIYF. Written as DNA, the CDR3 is TGTGCCAGCAGTCCGGGACAGCGAGACACCATATATTTT.

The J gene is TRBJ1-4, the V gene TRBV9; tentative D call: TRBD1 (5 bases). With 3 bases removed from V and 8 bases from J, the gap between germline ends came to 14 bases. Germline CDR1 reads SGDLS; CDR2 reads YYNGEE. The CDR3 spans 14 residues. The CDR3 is CASSAGPGGEKLFF. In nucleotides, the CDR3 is TGTGCCAGCAGCGCCGGCCCCGGGGGGGAAAAACTGTTTTTT.

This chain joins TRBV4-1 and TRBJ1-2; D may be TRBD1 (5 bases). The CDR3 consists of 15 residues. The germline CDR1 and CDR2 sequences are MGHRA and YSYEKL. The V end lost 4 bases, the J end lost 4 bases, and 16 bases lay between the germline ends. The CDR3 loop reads CASSPTGGGPYGYTF. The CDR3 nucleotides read TGCGCCAGCAGCCCGACGGGCGGGGGTCCCTATGGCTACACCTTC.

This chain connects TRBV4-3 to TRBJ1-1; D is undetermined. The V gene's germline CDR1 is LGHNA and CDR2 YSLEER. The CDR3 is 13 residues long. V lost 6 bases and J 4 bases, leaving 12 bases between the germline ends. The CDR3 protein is CASSKAGGTEAFF. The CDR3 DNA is TGCGCCAGCAGTAAAGCGGGAGGCACTGAAGCTTTCTTT.

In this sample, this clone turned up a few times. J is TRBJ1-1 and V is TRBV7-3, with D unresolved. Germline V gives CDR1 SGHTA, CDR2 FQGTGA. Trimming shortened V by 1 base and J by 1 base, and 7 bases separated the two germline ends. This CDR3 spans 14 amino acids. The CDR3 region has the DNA TGTGCCAGCAGCTTAAATCCTGGGAACACTGAAGCTTTCTTT. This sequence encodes CASSLNPGNTEAFF.

The CDR3 protein is CASRRDGQYQETQYF. The CDR3 DNA reads as TGTGCCAGCCGGCGGGACGGACAGTACCAAGAGACCCAGTACTTC. V and J are TRBV19 and TRBJ2-5; the D call may be TRBD1 or TRBD2 (6 bases each). V was pared by 9 bases and J by 0 bases, with 17 bases between. The CDR3 consists of 15 residues. Germline CDR1 and CDR2: LNHDA and SQIVND (reference sequence).

Here the CDR3 reads CASSPRQGAFYEQYF. The CDR3, as DNA: TGTGCCAGCAGCCCGAGACAGGGGGCCTTCTACGAGCAGTACTTC. The V and J genes are TRBV4-2 and TRBJ2-7; 10 bases fit TRBD1. CDR1 and CDR2 from the germline V gene are LGHNA and YNFKEQ. Germline trimming cut 4 bases from V and 3 bases from J; bases unmatched to any gene: 6. The length of the CDR3 is 15 residues.

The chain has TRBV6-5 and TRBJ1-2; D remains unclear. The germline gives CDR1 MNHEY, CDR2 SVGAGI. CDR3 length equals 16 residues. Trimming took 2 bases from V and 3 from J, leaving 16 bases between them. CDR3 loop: CASSYIWGSADYGYTF. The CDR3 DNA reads TGTGCCAGCAGTTACATATGGGGTTCAGCGGACTATGGCTACACCTTC.

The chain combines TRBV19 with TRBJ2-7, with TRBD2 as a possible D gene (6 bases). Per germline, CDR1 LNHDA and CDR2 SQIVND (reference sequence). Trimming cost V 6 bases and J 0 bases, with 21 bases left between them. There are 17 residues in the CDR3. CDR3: CASSLGFPGLSSYEQYF. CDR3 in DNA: TGTGCCAGTAGCCTCGGTTTTCCGGGACTCAGCTCCTACGAGCAGTACTTC.

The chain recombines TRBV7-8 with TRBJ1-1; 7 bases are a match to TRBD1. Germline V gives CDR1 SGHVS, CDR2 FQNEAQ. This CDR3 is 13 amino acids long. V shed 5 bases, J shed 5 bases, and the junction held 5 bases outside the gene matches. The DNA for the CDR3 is TGTGCCAGCAGCAGGGGACAGCGGACTGAAGCTTTCTTT. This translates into CASSRGQRTEAFF.

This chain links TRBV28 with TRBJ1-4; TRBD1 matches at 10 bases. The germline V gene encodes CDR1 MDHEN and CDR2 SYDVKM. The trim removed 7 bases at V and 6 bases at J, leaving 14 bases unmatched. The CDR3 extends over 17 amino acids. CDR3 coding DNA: TGTGCCAGCATTATCCGGGACAGGGGTGAGAGGTATGAAAAACTGTTTTTT. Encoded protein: CASIIRDRGERYEKLFF.

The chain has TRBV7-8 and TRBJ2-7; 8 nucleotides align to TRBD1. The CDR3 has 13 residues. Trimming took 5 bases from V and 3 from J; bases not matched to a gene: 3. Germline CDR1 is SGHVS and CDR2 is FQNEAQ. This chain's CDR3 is CASSTGQGYEQYF. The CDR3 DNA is TGTGCCAGCAGCACCGGACAGGGCTACGAGCAGTACTTC.

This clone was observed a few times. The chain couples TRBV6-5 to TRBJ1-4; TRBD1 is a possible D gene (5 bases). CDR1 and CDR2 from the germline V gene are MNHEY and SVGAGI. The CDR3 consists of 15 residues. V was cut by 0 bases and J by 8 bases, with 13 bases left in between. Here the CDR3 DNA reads TGTGCCAGCAGTTACTCCGGCAGGGTTTGGGAAAAACTGTTTTTT. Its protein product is CASSYSGRVWEKLFF.

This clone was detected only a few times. Here the CDR3 DNA reads TGTGCCAGCAGCTTAACGGTGGGACAGGGGGTATCTGAAGCTTTCTTT. Translating it yields CASSLTVGQGVSEAFF. The chain employs TRBV7-3 and TRBJ1-1; 11 nucleotides align to TRBD1. V lost 0 bases, J lost 6 bases, and 6 bases stayed unmatched. CDR1 SGHTA and CDR2 FQGTGA come from the germline V gene. This CDR3 comprises 16 residues.

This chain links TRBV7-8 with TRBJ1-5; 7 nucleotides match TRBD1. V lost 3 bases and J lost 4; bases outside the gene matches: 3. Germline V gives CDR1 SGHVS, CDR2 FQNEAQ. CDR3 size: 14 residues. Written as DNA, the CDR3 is TGTGCCAGCAGCTTTGACAGGGCGAATCAGCCCCAGCATTTT. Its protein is CASSFDRANQPQHF.

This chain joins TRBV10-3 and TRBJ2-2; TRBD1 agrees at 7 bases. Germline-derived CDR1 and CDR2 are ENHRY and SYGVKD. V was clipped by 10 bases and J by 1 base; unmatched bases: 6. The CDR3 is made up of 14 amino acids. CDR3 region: CATGPGGNTGELFF. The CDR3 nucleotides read TGTGCCACCGGGCCAGGGGGGAACACCGGGGAGCTGTTTTTT.

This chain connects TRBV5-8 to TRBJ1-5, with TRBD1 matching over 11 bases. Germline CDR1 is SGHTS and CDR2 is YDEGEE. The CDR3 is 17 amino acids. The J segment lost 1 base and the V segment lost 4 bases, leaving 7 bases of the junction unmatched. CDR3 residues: CASSQGQGEPSNQPQHF. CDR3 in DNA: TGTGCCAGCAGCCAGGGACAGGGGGAGCCGAGCAATCAGCCCCAGCATTTT.

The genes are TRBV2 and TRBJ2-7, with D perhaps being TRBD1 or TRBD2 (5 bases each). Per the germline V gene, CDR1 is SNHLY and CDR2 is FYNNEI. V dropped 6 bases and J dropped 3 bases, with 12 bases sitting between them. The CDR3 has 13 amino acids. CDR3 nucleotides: TGTGCCAGCAGGGGGGACGGATTCTACGAGCAGTACTTC. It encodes CASRGDGFYEQYF.

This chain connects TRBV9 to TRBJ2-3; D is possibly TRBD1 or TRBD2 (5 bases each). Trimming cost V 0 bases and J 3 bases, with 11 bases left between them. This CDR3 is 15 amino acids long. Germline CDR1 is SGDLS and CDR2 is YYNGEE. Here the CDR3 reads CASSVGGVGTDTQYF. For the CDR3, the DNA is TGTGCCAGCAGCGTAGGAGGGGTTGGAACAGATACGCAGTATTTT.

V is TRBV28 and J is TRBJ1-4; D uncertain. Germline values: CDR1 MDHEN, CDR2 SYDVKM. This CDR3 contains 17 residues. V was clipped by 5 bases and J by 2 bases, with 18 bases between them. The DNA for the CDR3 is TGTGCCAGCAGTCCCCTCAGGAGCACCCCGACTAATGAAAAACTGTTTTTT. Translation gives CASSPLRSTPTNEKLFF.

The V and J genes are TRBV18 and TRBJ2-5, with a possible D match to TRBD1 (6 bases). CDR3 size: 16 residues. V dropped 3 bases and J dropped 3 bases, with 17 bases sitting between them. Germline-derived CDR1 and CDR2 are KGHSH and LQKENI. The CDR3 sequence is CASSPRTAFSKETQYF. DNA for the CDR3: TGTGCCAGCTCACCTAGGACAGCCTTTTCCAAAGAGACCCAGTACTTC. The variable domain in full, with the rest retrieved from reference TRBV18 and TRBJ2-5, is NAGVMQNPRHLVRRRGQEARLRCSPMKGHSHVYWYRQLPEEGLKFMVYLQKENIIDESGMPKERFSAEFPKEGPSILRIQQVVRGDSAAYFCASSPRTAFSKETQYFGPGTRLLVL.

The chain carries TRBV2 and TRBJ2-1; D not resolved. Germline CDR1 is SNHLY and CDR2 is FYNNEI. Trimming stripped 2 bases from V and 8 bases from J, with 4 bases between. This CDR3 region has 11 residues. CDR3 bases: TGTGCCAGCAGTGAAACGTATGAGCAGTTCTTC. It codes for CASSETYEQFF.

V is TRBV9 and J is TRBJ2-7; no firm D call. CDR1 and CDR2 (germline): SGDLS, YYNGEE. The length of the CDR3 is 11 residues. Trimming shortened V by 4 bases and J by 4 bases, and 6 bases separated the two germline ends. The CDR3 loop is CASSSRYEQYF. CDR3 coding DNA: TGTGCCAGCAGCTCCCGTTACGAGCAGTACTTC.

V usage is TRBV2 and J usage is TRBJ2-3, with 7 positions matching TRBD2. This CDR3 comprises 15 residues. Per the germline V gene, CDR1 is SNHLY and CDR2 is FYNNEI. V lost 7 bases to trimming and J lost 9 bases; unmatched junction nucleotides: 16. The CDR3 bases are TGTGCCAGCACTCGACTAGCTCAGGGTCGGCAAACGCAGTATTTT. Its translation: CASTRLAQGRQTQYF.

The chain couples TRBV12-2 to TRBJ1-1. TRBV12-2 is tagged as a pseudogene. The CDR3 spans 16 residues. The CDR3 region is CASRFGDQIKNTEAFF. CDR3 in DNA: TGTGCAAGTCGCTTCGGGGATCAAATAAAGAACACTGAAGCTTTCTTT.

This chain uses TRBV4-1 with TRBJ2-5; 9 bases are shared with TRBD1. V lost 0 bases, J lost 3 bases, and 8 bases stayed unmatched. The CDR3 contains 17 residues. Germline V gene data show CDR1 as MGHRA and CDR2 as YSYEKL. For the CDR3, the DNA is TGCGCCAGCAGCCAAGAAAGATTTGGGACAGGGAAAGAGACCCAGTACTTC. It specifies CASSQERFGTGKETQYF.

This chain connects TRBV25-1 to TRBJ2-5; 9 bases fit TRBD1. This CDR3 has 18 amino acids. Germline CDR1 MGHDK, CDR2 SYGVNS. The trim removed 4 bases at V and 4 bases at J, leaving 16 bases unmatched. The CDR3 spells CASSGGVGGQGISETQYF. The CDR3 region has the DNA TGTGCCAGCAGTGGTGGGGTCGGGGGACAGGGAATCTCAGAGACCCAGTACTTC.

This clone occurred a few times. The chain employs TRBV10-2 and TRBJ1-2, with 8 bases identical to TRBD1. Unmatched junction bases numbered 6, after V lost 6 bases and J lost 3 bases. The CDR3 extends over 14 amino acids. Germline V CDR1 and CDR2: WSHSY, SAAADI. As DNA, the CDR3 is TGCGCCAGCAGGACCACAGGGGGTGACTATGGCTACACCTTC. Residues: CASRTTGGDYGYTF.

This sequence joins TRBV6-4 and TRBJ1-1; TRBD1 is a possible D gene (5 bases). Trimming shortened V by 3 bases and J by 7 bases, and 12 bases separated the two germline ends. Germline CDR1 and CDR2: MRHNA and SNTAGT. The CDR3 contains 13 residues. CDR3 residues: CASSEGVRGEAFF. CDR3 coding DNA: TGTGCCAGCAGTGAAGGGGTTAGGGGTGAAGCTTTCTTT.

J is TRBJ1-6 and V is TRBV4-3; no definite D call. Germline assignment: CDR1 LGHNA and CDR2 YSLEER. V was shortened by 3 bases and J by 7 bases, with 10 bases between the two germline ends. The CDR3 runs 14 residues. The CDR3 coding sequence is TGCGCCAGCAGCCAGGGTGGGGAGAATTCACCCCTCCACTTT. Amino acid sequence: CASSQGGENSPLHF.